Reported below is one TCR beta chain. Its antigen is unknown. The record has no base qualities; no much larger clone is one base away. These data originate in a study of T cell changes during pregnancy in multiple sclerosis (dated by TCRdb to the late 2010s). For the wider study: The study examined how the T cell repertoire changed over the course of pregnancy in women with multiple sclerosis.

Libraries were built with the immunoSEQ multiplex PCR assay. The table was pulled from immuneACCESS by TCRdb, which kept in-frame rearrangements only. Such tables lose some clones; where checked, under half of the loss comes from unresolved V genes, and the rest has no known cause. In this sample the table shows under 55,000 clones, 94% of which occur a single time. The leading ten clones occupy less than 0.35% of the sample. After removal of 4 bases from V and 7 bases from J, the junction retains 13 bases not matched to a gene. The germline V gene yields SGHTA for CDR1 and FQGTGA for CDR2. From its cysteine to its phenylalanine, the CDR3 spans 17 amino acids. The DNA shown is the 51-base CDR3, in frame from base 1.

The specimen comprised CD4+ T cells from peripheral blood mononuclear cells, sampled in the third trimester of pregnancy. This receptor was taken from a female donor with multiple sclerosis, enrolled in a pregnancy study. The rearranged chain carries TRBV7-3 and TRBJ2-2, and 9 junctional nucleotides match TRBD2. DNA sequence: TGTGCCAGCAGCTCAGCCGGCGGCGGGAGGGCCGGCGGGGAGCTGTTTTTT. Translated, this is CASSSAGGGRAGGELFF.